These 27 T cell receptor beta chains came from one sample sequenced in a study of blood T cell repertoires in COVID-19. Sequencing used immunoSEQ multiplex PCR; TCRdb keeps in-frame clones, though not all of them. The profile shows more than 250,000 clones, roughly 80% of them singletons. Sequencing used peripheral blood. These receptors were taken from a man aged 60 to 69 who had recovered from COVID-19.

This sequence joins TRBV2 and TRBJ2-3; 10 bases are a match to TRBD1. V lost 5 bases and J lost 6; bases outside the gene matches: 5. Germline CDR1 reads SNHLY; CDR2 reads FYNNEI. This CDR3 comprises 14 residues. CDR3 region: CASSQDRGRDTQYF. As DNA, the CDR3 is TGTGCCAGCAGTCAAGACAGGGGGCGCGATACGCAGTATTTT.

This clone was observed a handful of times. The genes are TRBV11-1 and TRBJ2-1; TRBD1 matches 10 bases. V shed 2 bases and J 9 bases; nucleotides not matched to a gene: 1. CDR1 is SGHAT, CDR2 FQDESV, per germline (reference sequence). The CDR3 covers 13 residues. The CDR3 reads CASSLRTGGEQFF. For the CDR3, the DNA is TGTGCCAGCAGCTTACGGACAGGGGGTGAGCAGTTCTTC.

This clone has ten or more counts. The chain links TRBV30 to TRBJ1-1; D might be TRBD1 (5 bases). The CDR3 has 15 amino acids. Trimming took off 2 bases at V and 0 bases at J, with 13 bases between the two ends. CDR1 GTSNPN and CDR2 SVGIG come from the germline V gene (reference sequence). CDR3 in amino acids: CAWSSRDGMNTEAFF. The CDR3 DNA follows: TGTGCCTGGAGTTCGCGGGACGGAATGAACACTGAAGCTTTCTTT.

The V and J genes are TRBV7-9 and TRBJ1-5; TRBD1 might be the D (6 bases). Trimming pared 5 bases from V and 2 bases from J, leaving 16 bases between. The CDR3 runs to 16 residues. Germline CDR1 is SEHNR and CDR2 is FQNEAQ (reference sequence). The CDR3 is CASSATGNFRNQPQHF. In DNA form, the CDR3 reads TGTGCCAGCAGCGCTACAGGGAATTTTCGCAATCAGCCCCAGCATTTT.

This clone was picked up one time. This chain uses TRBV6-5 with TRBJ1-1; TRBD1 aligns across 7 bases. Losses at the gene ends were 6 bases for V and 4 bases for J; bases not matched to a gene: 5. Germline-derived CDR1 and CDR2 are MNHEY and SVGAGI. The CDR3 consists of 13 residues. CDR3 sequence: CASSVTGSTEAFF. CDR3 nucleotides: TGTGCCAGCAGCGTGACAGGGAGCACTGAAGCTTTCTTT.

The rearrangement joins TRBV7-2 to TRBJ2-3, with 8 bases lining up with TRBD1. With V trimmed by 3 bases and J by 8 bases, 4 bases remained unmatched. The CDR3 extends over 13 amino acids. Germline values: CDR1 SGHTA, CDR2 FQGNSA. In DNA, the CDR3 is TGTGCCAGCAGCTTCCGACAGGGGCCTACGCAGTATTTT. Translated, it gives CASSFRQGPTQYF.

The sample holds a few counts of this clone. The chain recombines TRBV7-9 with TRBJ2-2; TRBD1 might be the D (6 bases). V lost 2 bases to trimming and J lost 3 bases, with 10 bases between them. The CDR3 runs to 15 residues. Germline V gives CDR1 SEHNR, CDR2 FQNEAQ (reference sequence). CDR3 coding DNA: TGTGCCAGCAGCTTAACAGGGATTGACACCGGGGAGCTGTTTTTT. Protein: CASSLTGIDTGELFF.

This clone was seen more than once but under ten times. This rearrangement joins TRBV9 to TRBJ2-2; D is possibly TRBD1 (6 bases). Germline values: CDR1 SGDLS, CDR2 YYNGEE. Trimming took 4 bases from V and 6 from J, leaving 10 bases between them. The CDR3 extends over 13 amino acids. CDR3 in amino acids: CASSLEGAGELFF. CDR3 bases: TGTGCCAGCAGCCTAGAGGGGGCCGGGGAGCTGTTTTTT.

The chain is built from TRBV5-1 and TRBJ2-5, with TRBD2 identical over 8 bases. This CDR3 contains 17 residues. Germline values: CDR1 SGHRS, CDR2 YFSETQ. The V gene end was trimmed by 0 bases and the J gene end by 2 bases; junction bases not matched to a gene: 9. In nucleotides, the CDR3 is TGCGCCAGCAGCTTGGTCCCTAGCGGGTTCGGGCAAGAGACCCAGTACTTC. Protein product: CASSLVPSGFGQETQYF.

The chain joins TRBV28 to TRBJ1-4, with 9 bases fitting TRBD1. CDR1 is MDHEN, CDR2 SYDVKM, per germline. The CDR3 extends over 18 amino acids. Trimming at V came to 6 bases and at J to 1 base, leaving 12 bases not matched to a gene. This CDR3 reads CASSRDRVGGGTNEKLFF. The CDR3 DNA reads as TGTGCCAGCAGCCGGGACAGGGTTGGGGGGGGAACTAATGAAAAACTGTTTTTT.

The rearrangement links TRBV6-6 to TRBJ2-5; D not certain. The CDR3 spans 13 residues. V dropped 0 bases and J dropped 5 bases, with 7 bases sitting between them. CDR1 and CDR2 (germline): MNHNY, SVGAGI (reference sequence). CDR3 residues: CASSYSRSETQYF. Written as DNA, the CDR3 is TGTGCCAGCAGTTACTCCCGTTCGGAGACCCAGTACTTC.

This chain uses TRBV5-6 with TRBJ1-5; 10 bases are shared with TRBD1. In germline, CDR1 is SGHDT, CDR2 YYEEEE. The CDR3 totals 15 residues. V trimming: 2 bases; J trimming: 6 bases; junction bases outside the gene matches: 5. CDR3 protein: CASSFGQGVGQPQHF. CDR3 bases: TGTGCCAGCAGCTTCGGACAGGGGGTCGGTCAGCCCCAGCATTTT.

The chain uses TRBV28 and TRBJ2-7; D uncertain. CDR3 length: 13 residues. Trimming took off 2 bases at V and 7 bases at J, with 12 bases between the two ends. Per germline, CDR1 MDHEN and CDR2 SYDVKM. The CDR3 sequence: CASSLDARREQYF. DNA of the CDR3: TGTGCCAGCAGTTTAGACGCGAGGCGAGAGCAGTACTTC.

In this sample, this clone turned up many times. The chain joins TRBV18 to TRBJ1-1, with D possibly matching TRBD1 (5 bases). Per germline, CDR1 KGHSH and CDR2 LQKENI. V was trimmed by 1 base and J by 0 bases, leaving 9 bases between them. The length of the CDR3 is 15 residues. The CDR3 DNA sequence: TGTGCCAGCTCACCACAGGGGTCCATGAACACTGAAGCTTTCTTT. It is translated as CASSPQGSMNTEAFF.

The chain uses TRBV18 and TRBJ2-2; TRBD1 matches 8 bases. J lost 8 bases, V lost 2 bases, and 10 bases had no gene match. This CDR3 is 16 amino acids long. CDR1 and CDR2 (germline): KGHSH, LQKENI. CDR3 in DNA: TGTGCCAGCTCACCAATCAGGACAGGGATTTCTGGGGAGCTGTTTTTT. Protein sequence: CASSPIRTGISGELFF.

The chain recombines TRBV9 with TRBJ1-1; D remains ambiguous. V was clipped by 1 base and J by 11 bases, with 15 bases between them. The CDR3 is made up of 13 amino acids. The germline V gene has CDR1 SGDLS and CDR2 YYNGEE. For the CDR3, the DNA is TGTGCCAGCAGCGTATCCCTGGTCAGCGGGGCTTTCTTT. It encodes CASSVSLVSGAFF.

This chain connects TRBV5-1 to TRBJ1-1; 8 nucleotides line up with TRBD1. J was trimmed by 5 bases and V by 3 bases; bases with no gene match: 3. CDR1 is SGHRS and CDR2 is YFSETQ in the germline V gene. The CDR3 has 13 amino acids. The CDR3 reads CASSYGTGTEAFF. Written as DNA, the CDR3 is TGCGCCAGCAGCTATGGGACAGGTACTGAAGCTTTCTTT.

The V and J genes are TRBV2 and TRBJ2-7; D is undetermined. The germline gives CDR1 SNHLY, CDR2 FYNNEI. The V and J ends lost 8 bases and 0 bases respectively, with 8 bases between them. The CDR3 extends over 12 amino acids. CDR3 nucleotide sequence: TGTGCCAGCCTGGAGAGCTCCTACGAGCAGTACTTC. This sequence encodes CASLESSYEQYF.

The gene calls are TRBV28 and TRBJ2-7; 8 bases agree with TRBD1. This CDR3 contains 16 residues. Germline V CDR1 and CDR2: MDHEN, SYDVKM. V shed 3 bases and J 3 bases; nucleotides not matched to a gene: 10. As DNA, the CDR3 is TGTGCCAGCAGTTTCCCCCGGACAGGGTTGCTCTACGAGCAGTACTTC. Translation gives CASSFPRTGLLYEQYF.

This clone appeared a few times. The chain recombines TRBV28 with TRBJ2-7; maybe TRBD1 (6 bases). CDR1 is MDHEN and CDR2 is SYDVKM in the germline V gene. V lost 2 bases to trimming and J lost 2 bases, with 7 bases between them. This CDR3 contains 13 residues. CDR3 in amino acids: CASSLRTAYEQYF. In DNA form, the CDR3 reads TGTGCCAGCAGTTTAAGGACAGCCTACGAGCAGTACTTC.

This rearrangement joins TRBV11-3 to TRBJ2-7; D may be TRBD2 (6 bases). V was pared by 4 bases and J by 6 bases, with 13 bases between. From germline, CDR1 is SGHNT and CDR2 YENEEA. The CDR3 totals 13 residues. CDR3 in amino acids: CASSSGPAGEQYF. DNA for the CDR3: TGTGCCAGCAGCTCAGGGCCAGCGGGCGAGCAGTACTTC.

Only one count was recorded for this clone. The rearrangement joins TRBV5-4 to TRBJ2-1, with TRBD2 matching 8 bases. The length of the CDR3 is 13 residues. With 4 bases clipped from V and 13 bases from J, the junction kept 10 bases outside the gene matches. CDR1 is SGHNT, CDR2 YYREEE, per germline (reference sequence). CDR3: CASSDGLAAAQFF. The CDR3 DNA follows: TGTGCCAGCAGCGACGGACTAGCAGCAGCACAGTTCTTC.

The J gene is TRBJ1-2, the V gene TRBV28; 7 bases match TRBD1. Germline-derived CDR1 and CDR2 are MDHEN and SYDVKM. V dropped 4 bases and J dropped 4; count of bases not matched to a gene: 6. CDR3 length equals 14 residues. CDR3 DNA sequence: TGTGCCAGCAGTTCCGACAGGGTGGGCTATGGCTACACCTTC. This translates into CASSSDRVGYGYTF.

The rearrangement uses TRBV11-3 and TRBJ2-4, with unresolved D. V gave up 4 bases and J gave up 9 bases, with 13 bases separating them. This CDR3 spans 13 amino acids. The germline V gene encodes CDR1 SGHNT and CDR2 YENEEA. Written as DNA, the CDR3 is TGTGCCAGCAGCTATAGCCGGCAGAGCATTCAGTACTTC. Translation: CASSYSRQSIQYF.

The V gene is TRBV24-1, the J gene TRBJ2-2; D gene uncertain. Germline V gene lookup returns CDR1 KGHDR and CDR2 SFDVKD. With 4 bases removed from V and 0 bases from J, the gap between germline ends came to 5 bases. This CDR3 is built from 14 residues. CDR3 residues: CATSDTSNTGELFF. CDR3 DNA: TGTGCCACCAGTGACACATCGAACACCGGGGAGCTGTTTTTT.

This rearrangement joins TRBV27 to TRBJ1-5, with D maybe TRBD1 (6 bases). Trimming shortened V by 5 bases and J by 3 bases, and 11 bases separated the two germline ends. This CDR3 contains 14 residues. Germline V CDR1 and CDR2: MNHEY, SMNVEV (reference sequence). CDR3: CASSPRDTNQPQHF. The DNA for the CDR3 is TGTGCCAGCAGTCCCCGGGACACCAATCAGCCCCAGCATTTT.

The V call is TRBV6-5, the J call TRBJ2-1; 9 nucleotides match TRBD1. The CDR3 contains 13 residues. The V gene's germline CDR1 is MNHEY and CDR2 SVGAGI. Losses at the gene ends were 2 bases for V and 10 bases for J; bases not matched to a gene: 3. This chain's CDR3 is CASSYGTGFEQFF. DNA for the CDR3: TGTGCCAGCAGTTACGGGACAGGGTTCGAGCAGTTCTTC.